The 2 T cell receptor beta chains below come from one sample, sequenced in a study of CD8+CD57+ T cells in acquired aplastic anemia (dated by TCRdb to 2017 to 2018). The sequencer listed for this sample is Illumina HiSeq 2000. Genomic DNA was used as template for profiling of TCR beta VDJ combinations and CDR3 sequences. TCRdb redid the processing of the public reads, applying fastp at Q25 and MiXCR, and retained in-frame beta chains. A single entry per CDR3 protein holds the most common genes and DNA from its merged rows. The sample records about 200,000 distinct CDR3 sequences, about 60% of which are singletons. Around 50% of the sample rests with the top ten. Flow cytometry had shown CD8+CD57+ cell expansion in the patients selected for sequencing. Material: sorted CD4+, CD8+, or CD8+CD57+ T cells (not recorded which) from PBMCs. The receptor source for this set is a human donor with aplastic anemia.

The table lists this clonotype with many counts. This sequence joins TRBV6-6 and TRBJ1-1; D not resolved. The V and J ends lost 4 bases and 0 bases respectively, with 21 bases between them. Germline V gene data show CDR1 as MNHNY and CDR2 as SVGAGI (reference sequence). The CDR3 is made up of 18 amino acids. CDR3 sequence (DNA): TGTGCCAGCAGTTCCGTCCCGGGAGGAGGTCAAGTGAACACTGAAGCTTTCTTT. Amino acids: CASSSVPGGGQVNTEAFF.

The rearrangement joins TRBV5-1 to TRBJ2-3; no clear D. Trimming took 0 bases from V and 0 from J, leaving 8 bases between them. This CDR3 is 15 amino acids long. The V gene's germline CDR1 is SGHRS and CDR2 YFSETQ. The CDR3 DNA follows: TGCGCCAGCAGCTTGGATGGCGGTAGCACAGATACGCAGTATTTT. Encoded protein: CASSLDGGSTDTQYF.